The 24 T cell receptor beta chains below all came from one sample that was sequenced in a study of tumor-infiltrating lymphocytes in primary liver carcinoma. cDNA specific to TCR beta was made from 450 to 650 ng of total RNA, with a constant-region primer employed for priming. ARM-PCR was slightly modified, and three nested multiplex PCR rounds with it gave rise to the TCR beta libraries. PCR rounds one and two used TRBV1-TRBV30 forward primers with a C-beta reverse primer for 10 cycles each. One entry per CDR3 protein, called by TCRdb with MiXCR from the multiplex PCR reads. The table includes 75,000 to 80,000 distinct CDR3 sequences, approximately 69% detected once. Joint extraction of RNA and DNA used roughly 20-33 mg of bulk tissue that was unsorted. The sequenced material came from tumor-adjacent normal liver tissue. The receptors were gathered from a man aged 35 to 55 with primary liver carcinoma and hepatitis B virus infection.

V and J are TRBV5-1 and TRBJ2-7; 15 bases agree with TRBD2. This CDR3 comprises 17 residues. Unmatched junction bases numbered 9, after V lost 5 bases and J lost 3 bases. CDR1 SGHRS and CDR2 YFSETQ come from the germline V gene. CDR3 coding DNA: TGCGCCAGCAGGCCCGGACTAGCGGGAGGGCATAACTACGAGCAGTACTTC. It translates to CASRPGLAGGHNYEQYF.

The chain employs TRBV10-2 and TRBJ2-7; D gene ambiguous. The CDR3 extends over 13 amino acids. Trimming removed 11 bases at V and 2 bases at J, with 16 bases between. CDR1 and CDR2 (germline): WSHSY, SAAADI. Here the CDR3 DNA reads TGCGCCTGCAATGAAGGCCCGACCTACGAGCAGTACTTC. Its translation is CACNEGPTYEQYF.

About this clonotype: An end of the junction differs from the germline gene, which may be a read error. The genes are TRBV11-2 and TRBJ1-1, with TRBD1 identical over 7 bases. This CDR3 comprises 15 residues. Germline CDR1 and CDR2: SGHAT and FQNNGV. CDR3: CVSSPWEGANTEAFF. The CDR3 nucleotides are TGTGTCAGCAGCCCTTGGGAGGGGGCGAACACTGAGGCTTTCTTT.

About this clonotype itself: One junction end disagrees with the germline gene, perhaps due to a read error. The V call is TRBV4-1, the J call TRBJ1-1, with TRBD1 identical over 7 bases. The V gene's germline CDR1 is MGHRA and CDR2 YSYEKL. This CDR3 comprises 18 residues. CDR3 coding DNA: TGCGTCAGCAGCCCTGCTCCCGGGACAGAGAAAAGTGGGAATCGAACTTTCTTT. Amino acid sequence: CVSSPAPGTEKSGNRTFF.

This clonotype was counted between two and nine times. V usage is TRBV28 and J usage is TRBJ1-6, with D hard to call. CDR1 is MDHEN, CDR2 SYDVKM, per germline. The ends were cut back, 2 bases at V and 7 bases at J, with 9 bases in the middle. The CDR3 totals 14 residues. CDR3 protein: CASSLAGLNSPLHF. DNA for the CDR3: TGTGCCAGCAGTTTAGCCGGGTTAAATTCACCCCTCCACTTT.

This clonotype was detected ten times or more. The V call is TRBV6-5, the J call TRBJ2-3, with D unresolved. V lost 8 bases and J 2 bases, leaving 8 bases between the germline ends. Germline values: CDR1 MNHEY, CDR2 SVGAGI. The CDR3 is 12 amino acids. DNA for the CDR3: TGTGCCAGCTCAACCGCCACAGATACGCAGTATTTT. Translation: CASSTATDTQYF.

Comments on this clonotype: One end of the junction varies from germline; a read error may be responsible. The J gene is TRBJ2-5, the V gene TRBV28; 7 bases fit TRBD2. CDR3 length equals 16 residues. In germline, CDR1 is MDHEN, CDR2 SYDVKM. The CDR3 coding sequence is TGTGCCAGCATTCTAGTCCCTAGCGGAAACCAAGAGACCCAGTATTTC. It encodes CASILVPSGNQETQYF.

With regard to this clonotype: An end of the junction differs from the germline gene, which may be a read error. The chain carries TRBV6-5 and TRBJ2-3; D uncertain. The length of the CDR3 is 15 residues. The germline gives CDR1 MNHEY, CDR2 SVGAGI. The DNA of the CDR3 is TGTGCCAGCAGTTACGATATCAGTCCCACAGATACGCAATATTTT. This encodes CASSYDISPTDTQYF.

Remarks on this clonotype: Mismatch with germline at one junction end may stem from a read error. The chain links TRBV6-1 to TRBJ2-7; D not resolved. Germline values: CDR1 MNHNS, CDR2 SASEGT. The CDR3 consists of 12 residues. The CDR3 region has the DNA TGTGCCAGCAGTGGCGGTCCCTACGAGCAGCACTTC. Protein sequence: CASSGGPYEQHF.

This clonotype was detected once. This likely comes from a read error, as the CDR3 has no conserved phenylalanine or tryptophan at its end. This chain uses TRBV11-2 with TRBJ1-2; D not resolved. Germline assignment: CDR1 SGHAT and CDR2 FQNNGV. The CDR3 runs 13 residues. The CDR3 region is CTSSSTGYYGYTI. The CDR3 coding sequence is TGTACCAGCAGCTCGACGGGCTACTATGGCTACACCATC.

The chain combines TRBV6-5 with TRBJ2-5; D tentatively fits TRBD1 or TRBD2 (5 bases each). Germline-derived CDR1 and CDR2 are MNHEY and SVGAGI. V was pared by 10 bases and J by 1 base, with 19 bases between. This CDR3 has 15 amino acids. The CDR3 loop is CAKPVGRPLQETQYF. The CDR3 DNA reads as TGTGCCAAACCCGTGGGACGTCCGCTCCAAGAGACCCAGTACTTC.

Worth noting for this clonotype: Mismatch with germline at one junction end may stem from a read error. This chain links TRBV6-2 or TRBV6-3 with TRBJ1-5, with D possibly matching TRBD1 (5 bases). The CDR3 loop spans 15 amino acids. Germline lookup yields CDR1 MNHEY and CDR2 SVGEGT. The CDR3, as DNA: TGTGCCAGCGGTTCCAGGGTAGGGGTCAATCGGCCCCAGCATTTT. This encodes CASGSRVGVNRPQHF.

Worth noting for this clonotype: The CDR3 carries no conserved terminal phenylalanine or tryptophan, so it likely arises from a read error. V usage is TRBV6-2 or TRBV6-3 and J usage is TRBJ1-5; the D gene is possibly TRBD1 (6 bases). V was cut by 6 bases and J by 4 bases, with 16 bases left in between. Germline V gene sequence: CDR1 MNHEY, CDR2 SVGEGT. The CDR3 is 15 amino acids. CDR3 sequence (DNA): TGTGCCAGCAGCTACAGGGAGGACAGAAATCAGCCCCAGCATTAT. This translates into CASSYREDRNQPQHY.

The sample holds one count of this clonotype. This clone may be a read error of a much larger clone one base away. The V and J genes are TRBV7-9 and TRBJ2-1; weak D call: TRBD1 (5 bases). Germline CDR1 is SEHNR and CDR2 is FQNEAQ (reference sequence). This CDR3 region has 14 residues. The CDR3 reads CVSSLGNTGDEQFF. The CDR3 region has the DNA TGTGTCAGCAGCTTAGGAAATACAGGCGATGAGCAGTTCTTC.

This clonotype was seen ten or more times. CDR3 residues: CASSLSTDTQYF. In nucleotides, the CDR3 is TGCGCCAGCAGCTTAAGCACAGATACGCAGTATTTT. The V call is TRBV5-1, the J call TRBJ2-3; D is unresolved. V was clipped by 2 bases and J by 0 bases, with 1 base between them. The CDR3 has 12 residues. CDR1 and CDR2 from the germline V gene are SGHRS and YFSETQ.

As for this clonotype: Lacking the conserved final phenylalanine or tryptophan, this CDR3 likely reflects a read error. The genes are TRBV6-1 and TRBJ2-7; 11 nucleotides align to TRBD2. The V gene's germline CDR1 is MNHNS and CDR2 SASEGT. The CDR3 spans 14 residues. CDR3 nucleotide sequence: TGTGCCAGTAGTGCAGGACTAGCGGGCTACGAGCAGTACTTA. Protein sequence: CASSAGLAGYEQYL.

The chain uses TRBV12-3 or TRBV12-4 and TRBJ2-1; TRBD2 aligns across 9 bases. V was clipped by 9 bases and J by 4 bases; unmatched bases: 22. The CDR3 sequence is 19 residues long. The CDR3: CASKGGLAGGPLFYNEQFF. The CDR3 region has the DNA TGTGCCAGTAAAGGTGGCTTGGCGGGAGGGCCACTTTTTTACAATGAGCAGTTCTTC.

This chain connects TRBV5-4 to TRBJ2-1; D not certain. The CDR3 spans 14 residues. Trimming took off 4 bases at V and 0 bases at J, with 8 bases between the two ends. CDR1 and CDR2 (germline): SGHNT, YYREEE (reference sequence). The CDR3 protein is CASSLYPSYNEQFF. For the CDR3, the DNA is TGTGCCAGCAGCCTCTATCCCTCCTACAATGAGCAGTTCTTC.

Details on this clonotype: Compared with germline, one end of the junction differs, possibly owing to a read error. The rearrangement uses TRBV4-2 and TRBJ2-7; the D gene could be TRBD1 or TRBD2 (6 bases each). Germline V gives CDR1 LGHNA, CDR2 YNFKEQ. The CDR3 has 16 residues. The CDR3 reads CTRSQAARGVSYEQYF. CDR3 bases: TGTACCAGAAGCCAAGCGGCTAGGGGGGTTTCCTACGAGCAGTACTTC.

This clonotype was observed once. A read error may explain this, as a much larger clone is one base away. The chain has TRBV5-1 and TRBJ2-5, with 12 positions matching TRBD2. This CDR3 is 16 amino acids long. Unmatched junction bases numbered 6, after V lost 4 bases and J lost 2 bases. Germline CDR1 is SGHRS and CDR2 is YFSETQ. In nucleotides, the CDR3 is TGCGCCAGCAGCGCGACTAGCGGGAGTGGGCAAGAGACCCAGTACTTC. Residues: CASSATSGSGQETQYF.

The table lists this clonotype with a few counts. A much larger clone differs by one base, so this may be a read error. The V call is TRBV28, the J call TRBJ2-7; TRBD2 is a possible D gene (6 bases). The CDR3 covers 15 residues. CDR1 MDHEN and CDR2 SYDVKM come from the germline V gene. CDR3 region: CASRISGLSSHEQYF. The CDR3 coding sequence is TGTGCCAGCAGGATCTCGGGACTGTCCTCCCACGAGCAGTACTTC.

Comments on this clonotype: An end of the junction differs from the germline gene, which may be a read error. The V gene is TRBV5-4, the J gene TRBJ2-3, with D possibly being TRBD1 or TRBD2 (5 bases each). The CDR3 consists of 12 residues. CDR1 is SGHNT, CDR2 YYREEE, per germline (reference sequence). Here the CDR3 DNA reads TGTGCCACCCGGGGCGCCACAGATTCGCAGTATTTT. It translates to CATRGATDSQYF. The full variable domain, completed using reference TRBV5-4 and TRBJ2-3, is ETGVTQSPTHLIKTRGQQVTLRCSSQSGHNTVSWYQQALGQGPQFIFQYYREEENGRGNFPPRFSGLQFPNYSSELNVNALELDDSALYLCATRGATDSQYFGPGTRLTVL.

This clonotype was detected a few times. This chain uses TRBV29-1 with TRBJ1-2; TRBD1 is a possible D gene (5 bases). Germline V gene sequence: CDR1 SQVTM, CDR2 ANQGSEA. Deletions cut 6 bases from V and 8 bases from J, with 16 bases between. The CDR3 covers 12 residues. CDR3 coding DNA: TGCAGCGTGGAACAGGAACGGATGGGCTACACCTTC. Translation gives CSVEQERMGYTF.

This clonotype was seen more than once but under ten times. A much larger clone is a single base away; this may be a read error. The V and J genes are TRBV5-8 and TRBJ1-2; 9 nucleotides line up with TRBD1. Germline loops: CDR1 SGHTS, CDR2 YDEGEE. The CDR3 extends over 14 amino acids. The CDR3 DNA reads as TGTGCCAACAGCTTGGACAGGGGTGGCTATGGCTACACCTTC. The encoded protein is CANSLDRGGYGYTF.